A selection of T cell receptor beta chains follows, all from one sample in a study of cytomegalovirus exposure and HLA in healthy donors. Assay: immunoSEQ multiplex PCR; the TCRdb copy retains only in-frame clones and omits some. This table holds fewer than 110,000 clones, approximately 85% found once. Sample: PBMCs. These receptors originate from a man aged 30 to 39 in good health and CMV-seronegative. Each CDR3 is given with its conserved first and last residue. A D gene is named only where the DNA matches it firmly. The size entry is marked missing in some rows and otherwise reads once, few, many or a size class.

D gene,J gene,V gene,clone size,CDR3 protein,CDR3 DNA
TRBD1,TRBJ2-5,TRBV19,-,CASSIDRGRETQYF,TGTGCCAGTAGTATAGACAGGGGGCGAGAGACCCAGTACTTC
-,TRBJ2-3,TRBV30,-,CAWSVKSSRTDTQYF,TGTGCCTGGAGTGTAAAGTCTAGTCGGACAGATACGCAGTATTTT
-,TRBJ2-3,TRBV30,once,CAWSGVNFTDTQYF,TGTGCCTGGAGTGGAGTAAATTTCACAGATACGCAGTATTTT
-,TRBJ2-2,TRBV2,-,CASSDEGGTGELFF,TGTGCCAGCAGTGATGAAGGGGGAACCGGGGAGCTGTTTTTT
TRBD1,TRBJ1-2,TRBV28,-,CASSRQGNYGYTF,TGTGCCAGCAGTCGACAGGGTAACTATGGCTACACCTTC
-,TRBJ2-1,TRBV18,-,CASSPQRDNPHEQFF,TGTGCCAGCTCCCCACAAAGGGACAACCCGCATGAGCAGTTCTTC
TRBD2,TRBJ2-7,TRBV5-4,-,CASSAWGGRSGEQYF,TGTGCCAGCAGCGCATGGGGCGGGAGGTCTGGGGAGCAGTACTTC
TRBD1,TRBJ1-2,TRBV13,-,CASSLRQGDYGYTF,TGTGCCAGCAGCTTAAGACAGGGGGACTATGGCTACACCTTC
-,TRBJ1-5,TRBV28,-,CASGITAGSNQPQHF,TGTGCCAGCGGGATTACGGCAGGGTCCAATCAGCCCCAGCATTTT
-,TRBJ1-5,TRBV2,-,CASILQTGQPQHF,TGTGCCAGCATCCTCCAGACAGGCCAGCCCCAGCATTTT
TRBD1,TRBJ2-5,TRBV5-1,-,CASSFRTGRAETQYF,TGCGCCAGCAGCTTTCGGACAGGACGGGCAGAGACCCAGTACTTC
-,TRBJ1-1,TRBV6-1,few,CASSDLKATEAFF,TGTGCCAGCAGTGACCTCAAAGCCACTGAAGCTTTCTTT
TRBD2,TRBJ2-4,TRBV25-1,-,CASSDRTSGGGDIQYF,TGTGCCAGCAGTGACAGGACTAGCGGGGGCGGGGACATTCAGTACTTC
-,TRBJ2-7,TRBV7-2,-,CASSPGGSGSNEQYF,TGTGCCAGCAGCCCAGGGGGGTCCGGGTCCAACGAGCAGTACTTC
-,TRBJ1-6,TRBV6-5,-,CASSPPGDNSPLHF,TGTGCCAGCAGTCCGCCGGGAGATAATTCACCCCTCCACTTT
TRBD1,TRBJ2-4,TRBV18,-,CASSPPGGFKNIQYF,TGTGCCAGCTCACCTCCAGGGGGTTTCAAAAACATTCAGTACTTC
TRBD2,TRBJ2-5,TRBV6-6,-,CASSYSQGGQETQYF,TGTGCCAGCAGTTACTCGCAGGGAGGGCAAGAGACCCAGTACTTC
TRBD2,TRBJ2-3,TRBV19,few,CASTPGARAGYTDTQYF,TGTGCCAGTACCCCCGGCGCCCGAGCGGGGTACACAGATACGCAGTATTTT
-,TRBJ1-1,TRBV19,-,CASISRGNTEAFF,TGTGCCAGTATCTCCAGGGGGAACACTGAAGCTTTCTTT
TRBD2,TRBJ2-1,TRBV27,-,CASSYLADNNEQFF,TGTGCCAGCAGTTACCTAGCGGATAACAATGAGCAGTTCTTC
-,TRBJ2-1,TRBV7-9,-,CASSLRGRGRTYNEQFF,TGTGCCAGCAGCCTCCGAGGGCGGGGTAGGACCTACAATGAGCAGTTCTTC
TRBD2,TRBJ2-1,TRBV5-6,-,CASSLGTSGRVYNEQFF,TGTGCCAGCAGCTTAGGGACTAGCGGGAGGGTCTACAATGAGCAGTTCTTC
TRBD1,TRBJ2-1,TRBV2,-,CASSALGTAYNEQFF,TGTGCCAGCAGTGCTTTAGGGACAGCCTACAATGAGCAGTTCTTC
TRBD2,TRBJ2-3,TRBV6-1,many,CASSGLAGVPDTQYF,TGTGCCAGCAGTGGACTAGCGGGAGTCCCAGATACGCAGTATTTT
TRBD2,TRBJ2-3,TRBV9,-,CASGFTSGATDTQYF,TGTGCCAGCGGATTCACTAGCGGGGCCACAGATACGCAGTATTTT
-,TRBJ1-5,TRBV6-4,-,CASSDLVRVGNQPQHF,TGTGCCAGCAGTGACCTCGTCAGGGTTGGCAATCAGCCCCAGCATTTT
-,TRBJ2-1,TRBV7-9,-,CASNDRGNEQFF,TGTGCCAGCAACGACCGGGGCAATGAGCAGTTCTTC
-,TRBJ2-7,TRBV5-1,-,CASRSSPGYDYEQYF,TGCGCCAGCAGGTCTTCGCCAGGGTATGACTACGAGCAGTACTTC
TRBD2,TRBJ2-2,TRBV28,-,CASQARAGGNTGELFF,TGTGCCAGCCAGGCTCGAGCGGGAGGGAACACCGGGGAGCTGTTTTTT
TRBD1,TRBJ1-1,TRBV4-1,once,CASSQDPGQGPNTEAFF,TGCGCCAGCAGCCAAGACCCGGGACAGGGCCCAAACACTGAAGCTTTCTTT
TRBD1,TRBJ2-1,TRBV6-5,once,CASSYSPGTGGNEQFF,TGTGCCAGCAGTTACTCACCCGGGACAGGGGGCAATGAGCAGTTCTTC
-,TRBJ1-6,TRBV2,-,CASSEHSPLHF,TGTGCCAGCTCTGAGCATTCACCCCTCCACTTT
TRBD2,TRBJ2-3,TRBV9,-,CASSVPGGNTDTQYF,TGTGCCAGCAGCGTTCCGGGGGGGAACACAGATACGCAGTATTTT
-,TRBJ2-1,TRBV4-1,-,CASSQDQQRGHNEQFF,TGCGCCAGCAGCCAAGATCAGCAGCGTGGCCACAATGAGCAGTTCTTC
-,TRBJ2-1,TRBV27,-,CASSLQQVGNEQFF,TGTGCCAGCAGTTTACAACAGGTCGGGAATGAGCAGTTCTTC
-,TRBJ2-1,TRBV6-1,-,CASNLRTAYNEQFF,TGTGCCAGCAACCTTCGGACAGCTTACAATGAGCAGTTCTTC
-,TRBJ1-1,TRBV29-1,few,CSVPGPSEAFF,TGCAGCGTCCCAGGTCCGAGTGAAGCTTTCTTT
-,TRBJ1-6,TRBV13,once,CASSLYSGTTNSPLHF,TGTGCCAGCAGCCTCTATTCGGGGACTACCAATTCACCCCTCCACTTT
TRBD2,TRBJ2-7,TRBV10-3,-,CAISDGEGSLSYEQYF,TGTGCCATCAGTGACGGGGAGGGTTCCCTCTCCTACGAGCAGTACTTC
-,TRBJ1-1,TRBV30,once,CAWNLQGYSTEAFF,TGTGCCTGGAACCTGCAGGGATACAGCACTGAAGCTTTCTTT
TRBD2,TRBJ2-7,TRBV9,-,CASSPWTSGGVFYEQYF,TGTGCCAGCAGCCCCTGGACTAGCGGGGGGGTTTTCTACGAGCAGTACTTC
TRBD2,TRBJ2-5,TRBV7-9,-,CASSLGGSGETQYF,TGTGCCAGCAGCTTAGGTGGTAGCGGGGAGACCCAGTACTTC
TRBD1,TRBJ1-5,TRBV4-1,-,CASSQVQGASQPQHF,TGCGCCAGCAGCCAAGTTCAGGGGGCAAGTCAGCCCCAGCATTTT
-,TRBJ2-1,TRBV7-9,-,CASSPPSTILQFF,TGTGCCAGCAGCCCCCCTTCGACAATTTTGCAGTTCTTC
-,TRBJ2-1,TRBV27,once,CASSLSPSRYNEQFF,TGTGCCAGCAGTTTATCTCCCAGTCGTTACAATGAGCAGTTCTTC
TRBD1,TRBJ2-7,TRBV5-6,-,CASRSTGTDFYEQYF,TGTGCCAGCAGGTCGACCGGGACAGATTTCTACGAGCAGTACTTC
-,TRBJ2-7,TRBV20-1,-,CSAERLEEQYF,TGCAGTGCGGAGAGGTTAGAAGAGCAGTACTTC
TRBD1,TRBJ2-3,TRBV18,-,CASSPRTGGDTQYF,TGTGCCAGCTCACCGAGGACAGGAGGAGATACGCAGTATTTT
-,TRBJ2-7,TRBV5-1,once,CASSPGTQSDEQYF,TGCGCCAGCAGCCCAGGTACACAGTCGGACGAGCAGTACTTC
-,TRBJ2-7,TRBV7-6,-,CASSSLRGWGLREQYF,TGTGCCAGCAGCTCCTTAAGGGGATGGGGACTTCGCGAGCAGTACTTC
-,TRBJ1-6,TRBV27,-,CASSLTAGLGTPLHF,TGTGCCAGCAGTTTAACAGCGGGCTTAGGGACACCCCTCCACTTT
TRBD2,TRBJ2-7,TRBV5-4,-,CASSLSPSGSVRDEQYF,TGTGCCAGCAGCTTGAGTCCTAGCGGGAGTGTCCGGGACGAGCAGTACTTC
-,TRBJ2-7,TRBV15,-,CATSRSPEGADEQYF,TGTGCCACCAGCAGATCTCCCGAGGGTGCCGACGAGCAGTACTTC
-,TRBJ2-3,TRBV7-9,-,CASSSTSSSTDTQYF,TGTGCCAGCAGCTCCACATCCTCTAGCACAGATACGCAGTATTTT
-,TRBJ2-5,TRBV27,-,CASSLYRQETQYF,TGTGCCAGCAGTCTCTACCGCCAAGAGACCCAGTACTTC